The 24 T cell receptor beta chains in this list originate from one sample, sequenced in a study of CD8+CD57+ T cells in acquired aplastic anemia (dated by TCRdb to between 2017 and 2018). Flow cytometry had shown CD8+CD57+ cell expansion in the patients selected for sequencing. Instrument on record: Illumina HiSeq 2000. Genomic DNA served as template for TCR beta VDJ combination and CDR3 sequence profiling. TCRdb passed the public sequencing reads through fastp at Q25 and MiXCR, retaining productive beta sequences. For every CDR3 protein sequence, its rows merge into one entry that carries the most common genes and DNA. In this sample the table shows hundreds of thousands of distinct CDR3 sequences, roughly a third of which occur a single time. Roughly 0.89% of the sample is in the top ten clones. The sample consisted of sorted CD4+, CD8+, or CD8+CD57+ T cells (not recorded which) from PBMCs. All receptors come from a human donor with aplastic anemia.

In its sample, this clonotype was seen a few times. This sequence joins TRBV9 and TRBJ2-3, with D possibly TRBD2 on 5 matching bases. The V end lost 0 bases, the J end lost 7 bases, and 12 bases lay between the germline ends. The CDR3 contains 14 residues. Germline CDR1 and CDR2: SGDLS and YYNGEE. CDR3 DNA sequence: TGTGCCAGCAGCGTAGGGCCTCCCGGGAATACGCAGTATTTT. Its protein product is CASSVGPPGNTQYF.

The rearrangement links TRBV19 to TRBJ2-7; 10 bases are shared with TRBD1. Unmatched junction bases numbered 10, after V lost 2 bases and J lost 6 bases. This CDR3 is built from 16 residues. Germline CDR1 LNHDA, CDR2 SQIVND (reference sequence). The CDR3 loop reads CASSISMDRGGLEQYF. The CDR3 DNA reads as TGTGCCAGTAGTATATCCATGGACAGGGGGGGGCTCGAGCAGTACTTC.

There are a few counts of this clonotype. J is TRBJ1-1 and V is TRBV12-3 or TRBV12-4, with D hard to call. The CDR3 covers 15 residues. V was cut by 8 bases and J by 1 base, with 17 bases left in between. As DNA, the CDR3 is TGTGCCAGCCTCGACGGTCAGCTGTCGAACACTGAAGCTTTCTTT. Amino acid sequence: CASLDGQLSNTEAFF.

Concerning this clonotype: A read error is possible here, since a much larger clone lies one base away. V gene TRBV20-1 combines with J gene TRBJ1-5; TRBD1 agrees at 8 bases. This CDR3 has 15 residues. The germline V gene has CDR1 DFQATT and CDR2 SNEGSKA (reference sequence). V was pared by 1 base and J by 5 bases, with 7 bases of the junction left unmatched. Written as DNA, the CDR3 is TGCAGTGCTAGAGGTGCAGGACAGGGTGATCAGCCCCAGCATTTT. Encoded protein: CSARGAGQGDQPQHF.

V gene TRBV7-9 combines with J gene TRBJ1-1, with D possibly being TRBD1 (5 bases). The CDR3 length is 15 residues. The V gene's germline CDR1 is SEHNR and CDR2 FQNEAQ (reference sequence). V lost 6 bases and J 0 bases, leaving 14 bases between the germline ends. The CDR3 nucleotides are TGTGCCAGCAGGCCGCGACAGAGCATGAACACTGAAGCTTTCTTT. Its protein is CASRPRQSMNTEAFF.

This clonotype was seen many times. The CDR3: CASSLGGNYEQYF. CDR3 in DNA: TGTGCCAGCAGCTTAGGCGGAAACTACGAGCAGTACTTC. The chain is built from TRBV7-6 and TRBJ2-7; D is unresolved. Germline assignment: CDR1 SGHVS and CDR2 FNYEAQ. The CDR3 is made up of 13 amino acids. V was clipped by 1 base and J by 3 bases, with 7 bases between them.

This clonotype came up a few times. The chain uses TRBV10-3 and TRBJ2-7; tentatively, D is TRBD1 (5 bases). CDR1 is ENHRY and CDR2 is SYGVKD in the germline V gene. Trimming pared 10 bases from V and 4 bases from J, leaving 17 bases between. The CDR3 runs to 13 residues. The CDR3 DNA reads TGTGCCAGCAGCCCCAGGGCGGCATACGAGCAGTACTTC. This sequence encodes CASSPRAAYEQYF.

V usage is TRBV20-1 and J usage is TRBJ1-1; TRBD1 is a possible D gene (6 bases). Trimming removed 7 bases at V and 11 bases at J, with 26 bases between. In germline, CDR1 is DFQATT, CDR2 SNEGSKA (reference sequence). The CDR3 is 14 residues long. The CDR3 coding sequence is TGCAGTGTTCGGCTACAGGGACGTTCGGGTGAGGCTTTCTTT. It yields the protein CSVRLQGRSGEAFF.

The rearrangement joins TRBV5-4 to TRBJ1-2, with a tentative D call TRBD1 (5 bases). CDR1 and CDR2 (germline): SGHNT, YYREEE (reference sequence). V lost 3 bases to trimming and J lost 4 bases, with 19 bases between them. The CDR3 totals 16 residues. The CDR3 DNA is TGTGCCAGCAGCTCTTCAGTAGACGGTGGGGCCTATGGCTACACCTTC. It is translated as CASSSSVDGGAYGYTF.

The rearrangement links TRBV9 to TRBJ2-2; D is perhaps TRBD2 (6 bases). This CDR3 is 16 amino acids long. Germline loops: CDR1 SGDLS, CDR2 YYNGEE. V lost 0 bases, J lost 7 bases, and 16 bases lay in between. The CDR3 reads CASSVGIAVQDGELFF. In DNA, the CDR3 is TGTGCCAGCAGCGTAGGGATAGCGGTCCAAGACGGGGAGCTGTTTTTT.

This clonotype was seen repeatedly, ten times or more. The chain couples TRBV15 to TRBJ1-5; 7 bases align to TRBD1. Germline values: CDR1 LNHNV, CDR2 YYDKDF (reference sequence). The CDR3 spans 15 residues. The junction had 7 bases not matched to a gene; V was cut back by 4 bases and J by 4 bases. In DNA form, the CDR3 reads TGTGCCACCAGCAAACCAGGGGGAGGAAATCAGCCCCAGCATTTT. It encodes CATSKPGGGNQPQHF.

As for this clonotype: A much larger clone differs from this one at a single base, so this may be a read error. The genes are TRBV2 and TRBJ1-5, with D maybe TRBD1 (5 bases). The V gene's germline CDR1 is SNHLY and CDR2 FYNNEI. This CDR3 is built from 12 residues. CDR3 in amino acids: CASSGGDQLQHF. The DNA for the CDR3 is TGTGCCAGCAGTGGAGGGGATCAGCTCCAGCATTTT.

This clonotype was seen repeatedly, ten times or more. Germline and junction disagree at one end, which may indicate a read error. This chain joins TRBV2 and TRBJ2-1; D is perhaps TRBD1 or TRBD2 (5 bases each). The CDR3 is made up of 9 amino acids. Germline V gene sequence: CDR1 SNHLY, CDR2 FYNNEI. CDR3 amino acids: CATRDAEVF. CDR3 bases: TGTGCCACCAGGGACGCCGAGGTCTTC.

This clonotype was seen more than once but under ten times. The rearrangement joins TRBV4-2 to TRBJ2-1; 7 bases line up with TRBD2. This CDR3 region has 15 residues. J was trimmed by 3 bases and V by 1 base; bases with no gene match: 3. Germline CDR1 LGHNA, CDR2 YNFKEQ. CDR3 bases: TGTGCCAGCAGCCAAGGTAGCGGGTACTACAATGAGCAGTTCTTC. It encodes CASSQGSGYYNEQFF.

The CDR3 DNA follows: TGTGCCAGCACGGCAGACAGAAACAATCAGCCCCAGCATTTT. It yields the protein CASTADRNNQPQHF. This rearrangement joins TRBV6-4 to TRBJ1-5, with TRBD1 as a possible D gene (5 bases). Germline-derived CDR1 and CDR2 are MRHNA and SNTAGT. Trimming took 7 bases from V and 3 from J, leaving 13 bases between them. CDR3 length: 14 residues.

In its sample, this clonotype was seen a few times. The chain couples TRBV9 to TRBJ2-2; 10 bases match TRBD2. This CDR3 region has 16 residues. V lost 5 bases to trimming and J lost 2 bases; unmatched junction nucleotides: 6. Germline V gene sequence: CDR1 SGDLS, CDR2 YYNGEE. The CDR3 DNA reads as TGTGCCAGCAGTGCGGGACTAGCGCCCAACACCGGGGAGCTGTTTTTT. It encodes CASSAGLAPNTGELFF.

The chain couples TRBV7-2 to TRBJ2-4; the D is unclear. Germline loops: CDR1 SGHTA, CDR2 FQGNSA. The CDR3 contains 12 residues. Trimming removed 5 bases from V and 10 bases from J, with 12 bases in between. The CDR3 loop is CASSPPFGIQYF. DNA of the CDR3: TGTGCCAGCAGCCCACCCTTTGGGATTCAGTACTTC.

Only a few counts were recorded for this clonotype. This chain uses TRBV20-1 with TRBJ2-7, with D perhaps matching TRBD1 (6 bases). Germline CDR1 reads DFQATT; CDR2 reads SNEGSKA (reference sequence). This CDR3 has 13 amino acids. Between the trimmed V and J ends, which lost 6 bases and 5 bases, there was a span of 17 bases. CDR3 amino acids: CSAPGQILNEQYF. CDR3 nucleotides: TGCAGTGCACCCGGACAGATTCTAAACGAGCAGTACTTC.

Many counts were recorded for this clonotype. The V gene is TRBV6-5, the J gene TRBJ1-5; no clear D. V was cut by 4 bases and J by 3 bases, with 7 bases left in between. CDR3 size: 13 residues. CDR1 is MNHEY, CDR2 SVGAGI, per germline. The CDR3 sequence: CASSSSHNQPQHF. CDR3 coding DNA: TGTGCCAGCAGTTCCTCCCACAATCAGCCCCAGCATTTT.

This chain joins TRBV29-1 and TRBJ1-1, with TRBD1 matching 8 bases. The CDR3 length is 12 residues. Germline trimming cut 8 bases from V and 2 bases from J; bases unmatched to any gene: 4. Germline V lookup: CDR1 SQVTM, CDR2 ANQGSEA. This chain's CDR3 is CSRDRTNTEAFF. CDR3 DNA: TGCAGCCGGGACAGGACTAACACTGAAGCTTTCTTT.

Remarks on this clonotype: This could be a read error, since a much larger clone is one nucleotide away. The CDR3 here is CASSPPGGQQFF. DNA for the CDR3: TGTGCCAGTAGTCCCCCAGGGGGGCAGCAGTTCTTC. The gene calls are TRBV19 and TRBJ2-1; D possibly corresponds to TRBD1 (7 bases). V lost 5 bases to trimming and J lost 11 bases, with 13 bases between them. The CDR3 has 12 amino acids. Germline lookup yields CDR1 LNHDA and CDR2 SQIVND (reference sequence).

Points on this clonotype: No conserved phenylalanine or tryptophan is present at the end of the CDR3, so a read error is the likely explanation. The V gene is TRBV29-1, the J gene TRBJ2-1, with D unclear. The CDR3 contains 14 residues. The V end was cut by 3 bases, the J end by 1 base, with 10 bases between. Germline loops: CDR1 SQVTM, CDR2 ANQGSEA. CDR3 nucleotide sequence: TGCAGCGTTGAGAGGAGAGATTCCTACAATGAGCAGTTCTCC. This translates into CSVERRDSYNEQFS.

Turning to this clonotype: A much larger clone sits a single nucleotide away, making a read error possible. Here the CDR3 reads CSVEGAGFSVTGELFF. The CDR3 DNA reads TGCAGCGTTGAAGGAGCGGGGTTCTCTGTTACCGGGGAGCTGTTTTTT. The chain links TRBV29-1 to TRBJ2-2, with 7 bases fitting TRBD2. Germline trimming cut 1 base from V and 5 bases from J; bases unmatched to any gene: 10. Germline-derived CDR1 and CDR2 are SQVTM and ANQGSEA. The CDR3 totals 16 residues.

This clonotype was detected ten times or more. The chain uses TRBV2 and TRBJ1-2; TRBD1 matches 7 bases. Germline V lookup: CDR1 SNHLY, CDR2 FYNNEI. The CDR3 is 12 amino acids. With V trimmed by 8 bases and J by 4 bases, 4 bases remained unmatched. The CDR3 loop is CASEGDSYGYTF. CDR3 coding DNA: TGTGCCAGCGAGGGGGACAGCTATGGCTACACCTTC.